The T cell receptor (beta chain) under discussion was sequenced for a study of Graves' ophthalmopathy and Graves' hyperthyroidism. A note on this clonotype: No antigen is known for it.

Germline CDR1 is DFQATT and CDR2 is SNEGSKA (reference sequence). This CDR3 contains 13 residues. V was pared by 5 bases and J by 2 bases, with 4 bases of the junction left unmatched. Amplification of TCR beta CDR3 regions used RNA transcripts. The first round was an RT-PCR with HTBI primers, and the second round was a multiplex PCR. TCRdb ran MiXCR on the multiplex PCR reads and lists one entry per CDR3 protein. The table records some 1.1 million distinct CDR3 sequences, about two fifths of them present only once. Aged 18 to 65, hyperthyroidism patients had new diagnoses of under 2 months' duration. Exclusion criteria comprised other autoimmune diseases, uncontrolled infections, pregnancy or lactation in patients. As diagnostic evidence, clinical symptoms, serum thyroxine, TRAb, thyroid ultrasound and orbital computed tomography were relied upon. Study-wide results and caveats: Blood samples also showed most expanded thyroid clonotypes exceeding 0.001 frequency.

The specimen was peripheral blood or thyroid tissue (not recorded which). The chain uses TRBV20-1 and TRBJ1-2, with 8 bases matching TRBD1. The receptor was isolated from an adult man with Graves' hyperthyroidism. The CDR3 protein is CSADRGMNYGYTF. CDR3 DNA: TGCAGTGCTGACAGGGGCATGAACTATGGCTACACCTTC.